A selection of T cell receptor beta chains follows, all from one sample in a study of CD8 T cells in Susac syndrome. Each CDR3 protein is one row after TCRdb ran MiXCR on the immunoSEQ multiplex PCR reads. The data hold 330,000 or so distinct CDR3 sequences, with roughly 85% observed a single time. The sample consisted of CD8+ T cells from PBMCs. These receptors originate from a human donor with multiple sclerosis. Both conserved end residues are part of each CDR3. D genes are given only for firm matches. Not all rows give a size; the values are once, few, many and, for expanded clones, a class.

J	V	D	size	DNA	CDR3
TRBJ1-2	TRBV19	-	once	TGTGCCAGCATCAACAGGGCCACGGGGGCTAACTATGGCTACACCTTC	CASINRATGANYGYTF
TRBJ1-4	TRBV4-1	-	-	TGCGCCAGCAGCCAAGGGGGCATTCGAGAAAAACTGTTTTTT	CASSQGGIREKLFF
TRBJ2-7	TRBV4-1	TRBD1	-	TGCGCCAGCAGCCATGGCCCCGAGGGGGCCCTCTACGAGCAGTACTTC	CASSHGPEGALYEQYF
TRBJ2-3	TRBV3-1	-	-	TGTGCCAGCAGCCACCTACCTGGTGGCACAGATACGCAGTATTTT	CASSHLPGGTDTQYF
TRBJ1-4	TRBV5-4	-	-	TGTGCCAGCAGCTTGGCCCCAGGGGCGGGGGAAAAACTGTTTTTT	CASSLAPGAGEKLFF
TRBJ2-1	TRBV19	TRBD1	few	TGTGCCAGTAGTACAGGGACAGGGGGCAATGAGCAGTTCTTC	CASSTGTGGNEQFF
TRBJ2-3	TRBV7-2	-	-	TGTGCCAGCAGCTCACGCCATGGGTCCATCACAGATACGCAGTATTTT	CASSSRHGSITDTQYF
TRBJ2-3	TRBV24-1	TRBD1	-	TGTGCCACCAGTGATCCCCGGACAGGGGCGGCAGATACGCAGTATTTT	CATSDPRTGAADTQYF
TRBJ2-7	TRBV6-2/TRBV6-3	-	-	TGTGCCAGCAGTTACTCGTCGGGCCGGAGCTACGAGCAGTACTTC	CASSYSSGRSYEQYF
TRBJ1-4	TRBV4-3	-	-	TGCGCCAGCAGCCAGAAAACGGGACTGAGTGATGAAAAACTGTTTTTT	CASSQKTGLSDEKLFF
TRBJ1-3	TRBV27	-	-	TGTGCCAGCAGTTCCCACTCCCCAGGGGTGAGCTCTGGAAACACCATATATTTT	CASSSHSPGVSSGNTIYF
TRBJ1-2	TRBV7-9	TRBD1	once	TGTGCCAGCAGCGCCCGACAGGGGACGACTAACTATGGCTACACCTTC	CASSARQGTTNYGYTF
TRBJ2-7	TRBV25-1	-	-	TGTGCCAGCGGGGACACCCATCTACGAGCGGTCCTCGACGACTTC	CASGDTHLRAVLDDF
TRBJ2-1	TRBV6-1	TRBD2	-	TGTGCCAGCAGCGCGCACCTACGGGAGGGCCAGGTCAATGAGCAGTTCTTC	CASSAHLREGQVNEQFF
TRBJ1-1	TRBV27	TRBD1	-	TGTGCCAGCAGTATCGCCGGGACAGGGAAGGAGGTAGCTTTCTTT	CASSIAGTGKEVAFF
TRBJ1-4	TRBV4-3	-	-	TGCGCCAGCAGCCAAGGCGCAGGGATAGGCGAAAAACTGTTTTTT	CASSQGAGIGEKLFF
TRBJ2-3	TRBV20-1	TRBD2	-	TGCAGTGCTAGGGAACTAGCGGGAGCTAGCACAGATACGCAGTATTTT	CSARELAGASTDTQYF
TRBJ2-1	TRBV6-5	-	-	TGTGCCAGCAGCCAAGGTAGCTCCTACAATGAGCAGTTCTTC	CASSQGSSYNEQFF
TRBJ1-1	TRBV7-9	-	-	TGTGCCAGCAGCTCCCAGTGGAACACTGAAGCTTTCTTT	CASSSQWNTEAFF
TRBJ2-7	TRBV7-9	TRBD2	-	TGTGCCAGCAGCTTAGGGGGGACTAGCGGATACTACGAGCAGTACTTC	CASSLGGTSGYYEQYF
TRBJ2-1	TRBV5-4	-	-	TGTGCCAGCAGCGCAGGGGGGACGTCCGCGGGCAATGAGCAGTTCTTC	CASSAGGTSAGNEQFF
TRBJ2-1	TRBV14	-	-	TGTGCCAGCAGCCAAGGCGATAGCGGTTACAATGAGCAGTTCTTC	CASSQGDSGYNEQFF
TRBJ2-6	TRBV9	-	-	TGTGCCAGCAGCGTAGTAAGGGCTGGGGCCAACGTCCTGACTTTC	CASSVVRAGANVLTF
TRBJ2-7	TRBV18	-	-	TGTGCCAGCTCACACCTACGGAGGACGGATTCCTACGAGCAGTACTTC	CASSHLRRTDSYEQYF
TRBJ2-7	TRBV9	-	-	TGTGCCAGCAGCGCGAGCAGGAAGGGCTACGAGCAGTACTTC	CASSASRKGYEQYF
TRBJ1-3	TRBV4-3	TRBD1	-	TGCGCCAGCAGCCAAGATCGGGCAGGGGGGGGTGGAAACACCATATATTTT	CASSQDRAGGGGNTIYF
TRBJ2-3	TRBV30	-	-	TGTGCCTGGAGTGTAGTCTTCTGGGATACGCAGTATTTT	CAWSVVFWDTQYF
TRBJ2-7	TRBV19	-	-	TGTGCCACCAACACCGGGGGAAACGAGCAGTACTTC	CATNTGGNEQYF
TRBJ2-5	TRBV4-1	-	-	TGCGCCAGCAGCCAAGATCCGGGGGAGACCCAGTACTTC	CASSQDPGETQYF
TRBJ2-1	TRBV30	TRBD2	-	TGTGCCTGGAGTCCTCATTCTCGACTAGCGGGAGGTGGACACGGACGTTTTGAGCAGTTCTTC	CAWSPHSRLAGGGHGRFEQFF
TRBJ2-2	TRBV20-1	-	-	TGCAGTGCTAGAGGTCTACCCGGCGAGCTGTTTTTT	CSARGLPGELFF
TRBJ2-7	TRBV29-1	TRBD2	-	TGCAGCGTTGAAGGGACTAGCGACGAGCAGTACTTC	CSVEGTSDEQYF
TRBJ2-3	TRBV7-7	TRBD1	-	TGTGCCAGCAGCCAGGGACAGACCTACACAGATACGCAGTATTTT	CASSQGQTYTDTQYF
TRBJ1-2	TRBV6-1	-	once	TGTGCCAGCACTCCGGATTACTATGGCTACACCTTC	CASTPDYYGYTF
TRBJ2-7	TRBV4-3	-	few	TGCGCCAGCAGCCAAGACTCGAGCGAGGGCTACGAGCAGTACTTC	CASSQDSSEGYEQYF
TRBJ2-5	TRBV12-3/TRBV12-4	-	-	TGTGCCAGCAGTTTGGCCCAAGGGTACTTC	CASSLAQGYF
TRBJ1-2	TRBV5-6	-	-	TGTGCCAGCAGCTCGGGGTTGGATTATGGCTACACCTTC	CASSSGLDYGYTF
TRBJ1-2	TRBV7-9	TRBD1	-	TGTGCCAGCAGCTGGGACAGGGCCCTTTTGTATGGCTACACCTTC	CASSWDRALLYGYTF
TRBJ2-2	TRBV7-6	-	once	TGTGCCAGCAGATCCCTGTCGGGAAGGACAATCCCAACTCTGGGCACCGGGGAGCTGTTTTTT	CASRSLSGRTIPTLGTGELFF
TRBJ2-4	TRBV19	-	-	TGTGCCAGTACCACTTGGGGCAAAAACATTCAGTACTTC	CASTTWGKNIQYF
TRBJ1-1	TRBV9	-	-	TGTGCCAGCAGCGTGGGGGGGAGGACTGAAGCTTTCTTT	CASSVGGRTEAFF
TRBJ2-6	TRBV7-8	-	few	TGTGCCAGCAGCCAACACGGGACCTCGGGGGCCAACGTCCTGACTTTC	CASSQHGTSGANVLTF
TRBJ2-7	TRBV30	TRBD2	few	TGTGCCTGGAGCGAAGCGGGAGCCGAGCAGTACTTC	CAWSEAGAEQYF
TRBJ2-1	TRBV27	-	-	TGTGCCAGCAGTTGGTTCGGGGAAGTGGATGAGCAGTTCTTC	CASSWFGEVDEQFF
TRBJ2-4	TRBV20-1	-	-	TGCAGTGCCGGAGGGGCGTACTTC	CSAGGAYF
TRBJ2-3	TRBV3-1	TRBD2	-	TGTGCCAGCAGCCAAGGGGAGGGGACTTACACAGATACGCAGTATTTT	CASSQGEGTYTDTQYF
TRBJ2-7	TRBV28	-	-	TGTGCCAGCAGTTTGAAGGAGGACAGCTCCTACGAGCAGTACTTC	CASSLKEDSSYEQYF